This T cell receptor (beta chain) was retrieved from a study of blood T cell repertoires in COVID-19. Per the original data handling: Scientists estimated how many nucleated cells there were by amplifying reference gene primers. Repertoires were generated with immunoSEQ multiplex PCR, while TCRdb's copy carries only in-frame clones and drops some. V, J and clone size are those of that table, while D and trimming were read from the DNA. This table has a few hundred thousand clones, roughly 90% appearing once. The V gene lost 2 bases and the J gene lost 9 bases, with 10 bases spanning the gap. Germline lookup yields CDR1 SNHLY and CDR2 FYNNEI. The CDR3 runs 12 residues.

The rearrangement uses TRBV2 and TRBJ1-1; no definite D call. The sequence came from a woman younger than 45 with COVID-19, enrolled during active disease. Sequencing input: peripheral blood. CDR3 bases: TGTGCCAGCAGTGAAATAGAACAGCAAGCTTTCTTT. Protein sequence: CASSEIEQQAFF.